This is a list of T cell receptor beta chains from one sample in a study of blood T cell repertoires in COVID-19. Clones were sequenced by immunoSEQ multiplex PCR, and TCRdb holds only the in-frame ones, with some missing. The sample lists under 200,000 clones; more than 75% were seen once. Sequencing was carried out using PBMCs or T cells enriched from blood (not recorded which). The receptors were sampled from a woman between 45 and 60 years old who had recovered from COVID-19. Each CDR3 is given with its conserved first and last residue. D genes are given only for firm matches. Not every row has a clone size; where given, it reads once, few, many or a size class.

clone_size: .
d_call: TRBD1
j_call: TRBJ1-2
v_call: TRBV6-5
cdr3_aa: CASSTSGTGTYGYTF
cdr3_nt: TGTGCCAGCAGCACTTCCGGGACAGGGACCTATGGCTACACCTTC

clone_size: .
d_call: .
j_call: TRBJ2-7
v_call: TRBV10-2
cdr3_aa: CASSEGQLSSYEQYF
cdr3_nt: TGCGCCAGCAGTGAGGGACAGTTAAGCTCCTACGAGCAGTACTTC

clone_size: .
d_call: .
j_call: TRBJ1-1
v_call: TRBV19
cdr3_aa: CASSIDLRGLNTEAFF
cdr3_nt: TGTGCCAGTAGTATAGATTTGCGAGGGCTAAACACTGAAGCTTTCTTT

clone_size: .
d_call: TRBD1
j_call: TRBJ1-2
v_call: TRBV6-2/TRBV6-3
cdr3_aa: CASSDPGGKSYGYTF
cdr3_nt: TGTGCCAGCAGTGACCCAGGGGGGAAGAGCTATGGCTACACCTTC

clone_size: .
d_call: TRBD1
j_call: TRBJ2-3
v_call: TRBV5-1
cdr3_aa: CASSQGQGYTDTQYF
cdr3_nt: TGCGCCAGCAGCCAGGGACAGGGGTACACAGATACGCAGTATTTT

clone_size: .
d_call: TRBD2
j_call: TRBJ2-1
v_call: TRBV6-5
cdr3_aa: CASSRGLAGAGEQFF
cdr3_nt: TGTGCCAGCAGCCGAGGACTAGCGGGCGCAGGGGAGCAGTTCTTC

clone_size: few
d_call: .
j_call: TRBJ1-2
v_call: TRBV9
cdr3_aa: CASSVVSGGGGYTF
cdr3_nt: TGTGCCAGCAGCGTAGTGTCGGGGGGAGGTGGCTACACCTTC

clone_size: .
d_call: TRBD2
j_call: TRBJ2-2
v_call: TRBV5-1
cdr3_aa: CASSNSGTSTGELFF
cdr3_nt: TGCGCCAGCTCCAACAGCGGGACTAGCACCGGGGAGCTGTTTTTT

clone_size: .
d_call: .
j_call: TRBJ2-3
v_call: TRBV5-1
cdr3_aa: CASSFGDTQYF
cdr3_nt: TGCGCCAGCAGCTTCGGGGATACGCAGTATTTT

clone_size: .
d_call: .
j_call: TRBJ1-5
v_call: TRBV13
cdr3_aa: CASSFRAANQPQHF
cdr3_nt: TGTGCCAGCAGCTTCAGGGCGGCTAATCAGCCCCAGCATTTT

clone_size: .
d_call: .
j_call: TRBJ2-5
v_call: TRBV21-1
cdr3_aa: CASNGLAGGGWVTQYF
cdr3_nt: TGTGCCAGCAATGGTCTAGCGGGAGGAGGATGGGTGACCCAGTACTTC

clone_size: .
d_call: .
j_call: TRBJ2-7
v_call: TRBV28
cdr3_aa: CASKVGPGGTYEQYF
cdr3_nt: TGTGCCAGCAAGGTAGGCCCCGGAGGTACCTACGAGCAGTACTTC

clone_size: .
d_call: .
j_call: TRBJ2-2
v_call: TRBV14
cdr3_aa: CASSLGFGGRTGELFF
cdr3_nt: TGTGCCAGCAGCTTGGGTTTCGGGGGGCGCACCGGGGAGCTGTTTTTT

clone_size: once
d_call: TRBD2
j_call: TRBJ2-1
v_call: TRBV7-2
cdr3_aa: CASSFWGPGTSSRNEQFF
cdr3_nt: TGTGCCAGCAGCTTTTGGGGCCCCGGGACTAGTTCACGCAATGAGCAGTTCTTC

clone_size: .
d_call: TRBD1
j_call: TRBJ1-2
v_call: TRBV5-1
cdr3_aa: CASSLDPTGNYGYTF
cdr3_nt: TGCGCCAGCAGCTTGGACCCGACAGGGAACTATGGCTACACCTTC

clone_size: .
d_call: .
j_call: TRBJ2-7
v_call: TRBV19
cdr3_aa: CASSMGPGEGGFYEQYF
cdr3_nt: TGTGCCAGTAGTATGGGCCCGGGGGAAGGAGGATTCTACGAGCAGTACTTC

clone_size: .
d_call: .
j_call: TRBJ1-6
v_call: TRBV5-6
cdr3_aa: CASSRGHDNSPLHF
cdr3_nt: TGTGCCAGCAGCCGGGGACACGATAATTCACCCCTCCACTTT

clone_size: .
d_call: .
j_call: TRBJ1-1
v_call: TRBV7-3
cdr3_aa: CASSFGGDTEAFF
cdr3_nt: TGTGCCAGCAGCTTCGGGGGTGACACTGAAGCTTTCTTT

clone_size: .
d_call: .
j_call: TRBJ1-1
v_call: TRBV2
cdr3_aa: CASSEALNRVWSSEAFF
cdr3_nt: TGTGCCAGCAGTGAAGCTCTTAACAGGGTGTGGTCCAGTGAAGCTTTCTTT

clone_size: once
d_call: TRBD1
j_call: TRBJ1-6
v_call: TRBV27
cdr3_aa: CASSSNRGRVSPLHF
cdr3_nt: TGTGCCAGCAGCTCCAACAGGGGTAGGGTTTCACCCCTCCACTTT

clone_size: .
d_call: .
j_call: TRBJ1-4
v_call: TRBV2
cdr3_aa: CASSRQVNLEKLFF
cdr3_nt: TGTGCCAGCAGTCGACAGGTTAACCTTGAAAAACTGTTTTTT

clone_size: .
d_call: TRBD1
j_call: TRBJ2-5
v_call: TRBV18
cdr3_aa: CASSPNQGDEETQYF
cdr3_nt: TGTGCCAGCTCACCCAATCAGGGGGACGAAGAGACCCAGTACTTC

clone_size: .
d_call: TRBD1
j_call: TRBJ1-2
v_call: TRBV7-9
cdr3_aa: CASSILGGQSPGYTF
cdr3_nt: TGTGCCAGCAGCATTTTAGGGGGACAGTCTCCTGGCTACACCTTC

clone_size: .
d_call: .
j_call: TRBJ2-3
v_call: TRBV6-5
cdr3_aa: CASVRSGTDTQYF
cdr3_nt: TGTGCCAGCGTAAGGAGTGGAACAGATACGCAGTATTTT

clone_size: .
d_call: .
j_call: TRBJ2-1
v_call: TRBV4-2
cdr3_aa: CASSQDGARGDYNEQFF
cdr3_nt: TGTGCCAGCAGCCAAGATGGGGCCAGGGGGGACTACAATGAGCAGTTCTTC

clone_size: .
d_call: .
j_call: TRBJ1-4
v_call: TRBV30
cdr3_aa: CAWSLTRGPSAAKLFF
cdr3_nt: TGTGCCTGGAGTCTCACCCGAGGCCCCAGCGCCGCAAAACTGTTTTTT

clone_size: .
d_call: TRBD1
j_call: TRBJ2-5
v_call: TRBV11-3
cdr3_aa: CASSSRDRAQETQYF
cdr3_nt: TGTGCCAGCAGCTCCCGGGACAGGGCCCAAGAGACCCAGTACTTC

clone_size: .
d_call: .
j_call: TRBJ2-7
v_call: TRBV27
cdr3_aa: CASTHRGEQYF
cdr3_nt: TGTGCCAGCACCCATCGAGGGGAGCAGTACTTC

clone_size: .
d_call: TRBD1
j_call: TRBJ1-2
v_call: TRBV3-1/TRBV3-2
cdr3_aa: CASTRTGTYGYTF
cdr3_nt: TGTGCCAGCACCCGGACAGGGACATATGGCTACACCTTC

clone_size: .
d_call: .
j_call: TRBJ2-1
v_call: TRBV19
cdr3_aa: CASRPWGDNEQFF
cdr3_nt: TGTGCCAGTAGGCCCTGGGGGGACAATGAGCAGTTCTTC

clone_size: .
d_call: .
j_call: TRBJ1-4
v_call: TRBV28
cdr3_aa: CASSSTGGRDNEKLFF
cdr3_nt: TGTGCCAGCAGTTCCACGGGGGGCCGTGATAATGAAAAACTGTTTTTT

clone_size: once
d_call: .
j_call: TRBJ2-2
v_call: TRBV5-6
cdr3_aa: CASSLLSLEGTGELFF
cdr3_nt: TGTGCCAGCAGCTTATTGAGCCTGGAGGGCACCGGGGAGCTGTTTTTT

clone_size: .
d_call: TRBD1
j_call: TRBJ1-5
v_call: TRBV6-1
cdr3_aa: CASSEPQDRAAHF
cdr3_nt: TGTGCCAGCAGTGAACCTCAGGACAGGGCGGCGCATTTT

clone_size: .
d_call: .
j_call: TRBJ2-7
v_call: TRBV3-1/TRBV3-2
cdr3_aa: CASSQDPSSYEQYF
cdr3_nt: TGTGCCAGCAGCCAAGATCCTTCTTCCTACGAGCAGTACTTC

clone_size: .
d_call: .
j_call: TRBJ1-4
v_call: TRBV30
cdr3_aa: CAFQIAGIEKLFF
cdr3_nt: TGTGCCTTCCAAATCGCAGGGATCGAAAAACTGTTTTTT

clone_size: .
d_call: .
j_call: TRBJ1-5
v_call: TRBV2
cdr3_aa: CASSRGGLNQPQHF
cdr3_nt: TGTGCCAGCAGTAGGGGGGGCCTTAATCAGCCCCAGCATTTT

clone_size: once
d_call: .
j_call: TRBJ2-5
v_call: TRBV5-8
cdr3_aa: CATGEAVETQYF
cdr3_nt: TGTGCCACCGGAGAGGCGGTGGAGACCCAGTACTTC

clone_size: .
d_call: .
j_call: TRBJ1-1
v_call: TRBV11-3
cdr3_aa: CASTHGFGNTEAFF
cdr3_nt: TGTGCCAGCACCCACGGGTTCGGGAACACTGAAGCTTTCTTT

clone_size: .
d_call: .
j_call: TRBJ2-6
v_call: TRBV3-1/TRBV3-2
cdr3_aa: CASSQWGTPRSTGANVLTF
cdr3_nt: TGTGCCAGCAGCCAATGGGGGACTCCGAGGTCCACTGGGGCCAACGTCCTGACTTTC

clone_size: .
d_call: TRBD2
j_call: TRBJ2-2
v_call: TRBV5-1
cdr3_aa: CASSSAGTSQELFF
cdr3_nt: TGCGCCAGCAGCTCCGCCGGGACTAGCCAGGAGCTGTTTTTT

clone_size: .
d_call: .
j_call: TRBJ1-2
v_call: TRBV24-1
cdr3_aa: CATSDWGLANYGYTF
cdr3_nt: TGTGCCACCAGTGATTGGGGACTAGCTAACTATGGCTACACCTTC

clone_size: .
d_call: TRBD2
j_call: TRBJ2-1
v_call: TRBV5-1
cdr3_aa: CASSWTSGSIGNEQFF
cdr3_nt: TGCGCCAGCAGCTGGACTAGCGGGAGTATCGGGAATGAGCAGTTCTTC

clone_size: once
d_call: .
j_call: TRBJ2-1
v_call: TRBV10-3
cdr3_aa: CAISVSSAGGEQFF
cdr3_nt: TGTGCCATCAGTGTCTCCTCGGCGGGTGGTGAGCAGTTCTTC

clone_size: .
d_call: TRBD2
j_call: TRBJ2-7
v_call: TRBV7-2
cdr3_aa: CASRPASGRGHEQYF
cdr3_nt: TGTGCCAGCAGGCCTGCTAGCGGCCGTGGCCACGAGCAGTACTTC

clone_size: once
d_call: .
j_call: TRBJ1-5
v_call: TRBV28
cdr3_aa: CASSSGAGVILNQPQHF
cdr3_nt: TGTGCCAGCAGTTCAGGAGCAGGGGTTATTCTTAATCAGCCCCAGCATTTT

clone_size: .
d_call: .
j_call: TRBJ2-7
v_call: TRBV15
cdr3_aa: CATPVQGTYEQYF
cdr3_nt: TGTGCCACCCCTGTCCAGGGTACCTACGAGCAGTACTTC